Following are 3 T cell receptor beta chains from one sample sequenced in a study of T-cell reconstitution after alpha-beta-depleted transplantation in children. The TCRbeta library was prepared with unique molecular identifiers. In TCRdb, the PCR reads were re-called with MiXCR into one record per CDR3 protein. The sample carries hundreds of thousands of distinct CDR3 sequences, over 10% recorded once. The source material was PBMCs, mostly from graft donor cells, sampled 360 days after TCRalphabeta/CD19-depleted stem cell transplant. These TCRs come from a male patient younger than 18 who had a stem cell transplant for acute myeloid leukemia, so the T cells may come from the graft donor.

This clonotype came up many times. The rearrangement links TRBV20-1 to TRBJ2-7; D unresolved. The CDR3 contains 13 residues. Germline V lookup: CDR1 DFQATT, CDR2 SNEGSKA (reference sequence). V shed 1 base and J shed 3 bases, with 10 bases lying between them. CDR3: CSARGEWYYEQYF. The CDR3 bases are TGCAGTGCTAGAGGAGAGTGGTACTACGAGCAGTACTTC.

This clonotype was counted a few times. This chain joins TRBV11-2 and TRBJ1-4; D perhaps matches TRBD1 (5 bases). The germline gives CDR1 SGHAT, CDR2 FQNNGV. The V and J ends lost 0 bases and 4 bases respectively, with 6 bases between them. This CDR3 region has 14 residues. CDR3 bases: TGTGCCAGCAGCTTAGAGGGACTTAATGAAAAACTGTTTTTT. Translated, it gives CASSLEGLNEKLFF. The full variable domain, with the rest looked up from reference TRBV11-2 and TRBJ1-4, is EAGVAQSPRYKIIEKRQSVAFWCNPISGHATLYWYQQILGQGPKLLIQFQNNGVVDDSQLPKDRFSAERLKGVDSTLKIQPAKLEDSAVYLCASSLEGLNEKLFFGSGTQLSVL.

In DNA form, the CDR3 reads TGCAGTGCTAGAGATGCAGGAACCCCGGGGACCCAGTACTTC. This sequence encodes CSARDAGTPGTQYF. J is TRBJ2-5 and V is TRBV20-1, with D unclear. The CDR3 spans 14 residues. Trimming took 0 bases from V and 7 from J, leaving 15 bases between them. Germline V lookup: CDR1 DFQATT, CDR2 SNEGSKA (reference sequence).